Sequencing of this TCR beta chain was carried out in a study of blood T cell repertoires in COVID-19. Study-level background: Sample material is recorded as cDNA or gDNA derived from T cells, B-cell-depleted T cells, or PBMCs.

Authors' methods: Amplification from reference gene primers served as the basis for estimated nucleated cell counts. Produced via immunoSEQ multiplex PCR; TCRdb's table is partial and in-frame only. D and trimming come from the DNA, and the V and J calls and clone size come from that table. The sample has around 45,000 clones, around 79% seen once. The CDR3 spans 14 residues. From germline, CDR1 is SGHKS and CDR2 YYEKEE (reference sequence). Trimming took off 0 bases at V and 4 bases at J, with 10 bases between the two ends. This TCR derives from a woman of 80 years or more with acute or convalescent COVID-19. Sequenced: peripheral blood. The chain couples TRBV5-5 to TRBJ1-2, with TRBD1 as a possible D gene (5 bases). The CDR3 DNA is TGTGCCAGCAGCTTGGACACAGGCCGCTATGGCTACACCTTC. Translation: CASSLDTGRYGYTF.